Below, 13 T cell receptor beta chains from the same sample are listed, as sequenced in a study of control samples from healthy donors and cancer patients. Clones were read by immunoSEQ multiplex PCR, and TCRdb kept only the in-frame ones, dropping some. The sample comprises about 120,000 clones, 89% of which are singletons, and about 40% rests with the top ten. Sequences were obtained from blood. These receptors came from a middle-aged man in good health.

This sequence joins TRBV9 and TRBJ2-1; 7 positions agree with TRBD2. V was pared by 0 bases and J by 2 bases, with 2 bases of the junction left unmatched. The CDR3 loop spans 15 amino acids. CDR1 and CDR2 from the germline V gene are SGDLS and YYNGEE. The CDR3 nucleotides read TGTGCCAGCAGCGTAGCAAGCGGGACCTACAATGAGCAGTTCTTC. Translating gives CASSVASGTYNEQFF.

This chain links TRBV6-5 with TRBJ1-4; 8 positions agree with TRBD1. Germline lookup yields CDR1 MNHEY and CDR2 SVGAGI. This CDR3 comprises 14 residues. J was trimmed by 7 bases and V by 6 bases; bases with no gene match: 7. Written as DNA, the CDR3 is TGTGCCAGCAGCCTTCAGGGGGCGGGTGAAAAACTGTTTTTT. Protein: CASSLQGAGEKLFF.

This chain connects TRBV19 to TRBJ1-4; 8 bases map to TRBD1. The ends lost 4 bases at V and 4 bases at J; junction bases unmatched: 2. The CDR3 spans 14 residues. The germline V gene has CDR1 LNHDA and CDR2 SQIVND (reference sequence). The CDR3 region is CASSRTGINEKLFF. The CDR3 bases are TGTGCCAGTAGTAGGACAGGGATTAATGAAAAACTGTTTTTT.

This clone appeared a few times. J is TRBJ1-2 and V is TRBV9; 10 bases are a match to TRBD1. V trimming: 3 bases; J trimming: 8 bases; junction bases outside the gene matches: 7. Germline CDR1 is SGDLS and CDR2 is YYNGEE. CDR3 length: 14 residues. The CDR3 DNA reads TGTGCCAGCAGCGACCCGGGACAGGGGAAAGGCTACACCTTC. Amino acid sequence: CASSDPGQGKGYTF.

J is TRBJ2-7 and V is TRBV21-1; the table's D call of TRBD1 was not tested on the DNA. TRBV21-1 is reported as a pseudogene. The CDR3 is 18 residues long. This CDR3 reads CASSKGGQVWKWDPFRYF. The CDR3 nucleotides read TGTGCCAGCAGCAAAGGGGGACAGGTCTGGAAGTGGGATCCTTTTCGGTACTTC.

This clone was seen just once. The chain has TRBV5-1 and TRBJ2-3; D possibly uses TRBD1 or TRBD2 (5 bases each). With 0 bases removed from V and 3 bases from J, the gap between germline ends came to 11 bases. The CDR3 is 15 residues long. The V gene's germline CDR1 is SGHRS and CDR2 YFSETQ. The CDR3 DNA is TGCGCCAGCAGCTTGGCCATGAGGGGAACAGATACGCAGTATTTT. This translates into CASSLAMRGTDTQYF.

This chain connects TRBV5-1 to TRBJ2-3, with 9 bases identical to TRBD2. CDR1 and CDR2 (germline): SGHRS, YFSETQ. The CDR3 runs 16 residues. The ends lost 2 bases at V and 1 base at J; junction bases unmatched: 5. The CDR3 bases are TGCGCCAGCAGCTTTTTACCTAGCGGGGGCACAGATACGCAGTATTTT. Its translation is CASSFLPSGGTDTQYF.

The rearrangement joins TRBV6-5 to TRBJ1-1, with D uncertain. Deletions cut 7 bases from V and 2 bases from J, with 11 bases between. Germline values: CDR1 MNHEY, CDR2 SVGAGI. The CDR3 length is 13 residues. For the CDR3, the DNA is TGTGCCAGCACCTCGAGGCCAAACACTGAAGCTTTCTTT. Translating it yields CASTSRPNTEAFF.

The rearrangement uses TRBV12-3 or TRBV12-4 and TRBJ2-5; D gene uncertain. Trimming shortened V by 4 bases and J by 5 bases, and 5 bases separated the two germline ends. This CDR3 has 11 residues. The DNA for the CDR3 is TGTGCCAGCAGTTATCATGAGACCCAGTACTTC. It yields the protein CASSYHETQYF.

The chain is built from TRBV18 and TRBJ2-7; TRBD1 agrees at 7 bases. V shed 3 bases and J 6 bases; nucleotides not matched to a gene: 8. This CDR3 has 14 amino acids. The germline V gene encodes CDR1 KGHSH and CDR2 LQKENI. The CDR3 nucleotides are TGTGCCAGCTCACCCCTGAACGACAGGGCCGAGCAGTACTTC. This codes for CASSPLNDRAEQYF.

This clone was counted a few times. The CDR3 bases are TGTGCCAGCGGGAGGGACAGTTATCAGCCCCAGCATTTT. It yields the protein CASGRDSYQPQHF. The gene calls are TRBV16 and TRBJ1-5; 7 bases line up with TRBD1. V dropped 8 bases and J dropped 5; count of bases not matched to a gene: 6. The CDR3 runs 13 residues. CDR1 is KGHSY, CDR2 FQNENV, per germline.

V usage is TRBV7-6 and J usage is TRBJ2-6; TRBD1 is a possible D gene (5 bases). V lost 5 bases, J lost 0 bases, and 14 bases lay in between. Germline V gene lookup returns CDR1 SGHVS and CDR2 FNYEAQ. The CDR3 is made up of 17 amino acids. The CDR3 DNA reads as TGTGCCAGCAGCCCCCGACAGATTAGCTCTGGGGCCAACGTCCTGACTTTC. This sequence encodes CASSPRQISSGANVLTF.

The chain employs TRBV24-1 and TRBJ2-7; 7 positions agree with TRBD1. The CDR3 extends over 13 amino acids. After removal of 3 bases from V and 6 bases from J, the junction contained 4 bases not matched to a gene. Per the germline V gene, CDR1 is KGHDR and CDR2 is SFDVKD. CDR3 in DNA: TGTGCCACCAGTGATCCGACAGGGCCCGAGCAGTACTTC. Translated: CATSDPTGPEQYF.